A selection of T cell receptor beta chains follows, all from one sample in a study of human T cells and chemical hapten exposure. TCRdb fed the RACE reads into MiXCR, producing one record per CDR3 protein. This table has about 84,000 distinct CDR3 sequences, roughly a tenth appearing once. The sequencing used whole blood, collected in connection with sensitization to the hapten diphenylcyclopropenone (DPC). All receptors come from a woman aged 25-40 years with alopecia areata. Some clones in this sample may be carry-over from other donors' samples. Both conserved end residues are part of each CDR3. Fields, in order: J gene, D gene, clone size, V gene, CDR3 protein, CDR3 DNA. D genes are given only for firm matches. Clone size appears in some rows only: once, few, many, or a class for an expanded clone.

TRBJ1-5,.,many,TRBV4-3,CASSQDSGSNQPQHF,TGCGCCAGCAGCCAAGATTCAGGGTCCAATCAGCCCCAGCATTTT
TRBJ1-6,.,.,TRBV2,CASSNTGTHSPLHF,TGTGCCAGCTCCAATACAGGGACCCATTCACCCCTCCACTTT
TRBJ1-1,.,few,TRBV29-1,CSVRASSTEAFF,TGCAGCGTCCGGGCGAGTAGTACTGAAGCTTTCTTT
TRBJ2-5,.,many,TRBV6-1,CASSDFRARRAQYF,TGTGCCAGCAGTGATTTCAGGGCCCGTAGGGCCCAGTACTTC
TRBJ2-3,.,many,TRBV23-1,CASSLLSAPGEDTQYF,TGCGCCAGCAGTCTCCTGTCGGCCCCAGGGGAGGATACGCAGTATTTT
TRBJ1-3,.,many,TRBV7-8,CASSFRGISGNTIYF,TGTGCCAGCAGCTTTCGGGGAATCTCTGGAAACACCATATATTTT
TRBJ1-3,.,few,TRBV6-5,CASGPRWAAGNTIYF,TGTGCCAGCGGACCCCGTTGGGCTGCTGGAAACACCATATATTTT
TRBJ1-1,TRBD1,.,TRBV6-5,CASSPRTGTPEAFF,TGTGCCAGCAGCCCAAGGACAGGGACACCGGAAGCTTTCTTT
TRBJ1-2,.,.,TRBV28,CASSSAPRAYGYTF,TGTGCCAGCAGTAGCGCCCCCAGGGCCTATGGCTACACCTTC
TRBJ2-7,.,.,TRBV7-2,CASSFVRGSSYEQYF,TGTGCCAGCAGCTTTGTCCGGGGAAGCTCCTACGAGCAGTACTTC
TRBJ1-6,.,.,TRBV5-1,CASSLAVNSPLHF,TGCGCCAGCAGCTTAGCCGTTAATTCACCCCTCCACTTT